This is a list of T cell receptor beta chains from one sample in a study of blood T cell repertoires in COVID-19. Assay: immunoSEQ multiplex PCR; the TCRdb copy retains only in-frame clones and omits some. The sample has 220,000 or so clones, 80% to 85% seen once. Sequencing was performed on PBMCs or T cells enriched from blood (not recorded which). Receptors were obtained from a woman aged 40 to 49 who had recovered from COVID-19. CDR3s include the opening cysteine and the closing phenylalanine or tryptophan. The D gene is left open where the match is weak. Clone size appears in some rows only: once, few, many, or a class for an expanded clone.

d_gene	v_gene	j_gene	abundance	CDR3nt	CDR3aa
TRBD2	TRBV7-3	TRBJ2-1	.	TGTGCCAGCAGTTTCGGACTAGCGGGAAGGGTGAGGAATGAGCAGTTCTTC	CASSFGLAGRVRNEQFF
TRBD2	TRBV7-9	TRBJ2-1	.	TGTGCCAGCAGCATAGCGGGCTTAAGCTCCTACAATGAGCAGTTCTTC	CASSIAGLSSYNEQFF
TRBD2	TRBV4-2	TRBJ2-4	.	TGTGCCAGCAGCCAAGGAAGGGAGGGTGACATTCAGTACTTC	CASSQGREGDIQYF
.	TRBV2	TRBJ1-1	.	TGTGCCAGCAGCCGACAGAGTCCTGAAGCTTTCTTT	CASSRQSPEAFF
TRBD1	TRBV7-9	TRBJ1-1	.	TGTGCCAGCAGCTTAGCGACAGGGCCGAACACTGAAGCTTTCTTT	CASSLATGPNTEAFF
.	TRBV21-1	TRBJ2-5	once	TGTGCCAGCAGCAACTGGACAGGGCGGGAGACCCAGTACTTC	CASSNWTGRETQYF
TRBD2	TRBV27	TRBJ2-5	.	TGTGCCAGCGGGTCTAGCGGGAGCCCATACCAAGAGACCCAGTACTTC	CASGSSGSPYQETQYF
TRBD2	TRBV27	TRBJ2-5	.	TGTGCCAGCAGAAAAGCGGGAGGGAGGAGGGAGACCCAGTACTTC	CASRKAGGRRETQYF
.	TRBV12-3/TRBV12-4	TRBJ1-2	once	TGTGCCTCGGGGAGGGAACTCTATGGCTACACCTTC	CASGRELYGYTF
TRBD2	TRBV9	TRBJ2-1	once	TGTGCCAGCAGCGTGAGCGGGGCGGGGGGCTCCTACAATGAGCAGTTCTTC	CASSVSGAGGSYNEQFF
.	TRBV13	TRBJ2-1	.	TGTGCCAGCAGCTTAGGCCTTGGCGGGGTATACAATGAGCAGTTCTTC	CASSLGLGGVYNEQFF
.	TRBV19	TRBJ2-5	.	TGTGCCAGTACCCCCTCTGGCGGCAGCCAAGAGACCCAGTACTTC	CASTPSGGSQETQYF
TRBD1	TRBV5-6	TRBJ1-1	.	TGTGCCAGCAGCTTTTTCGACAGGGCAAACACTGAAGCTTTCTTT	CASSFFDRANTEAFF
.	TRBV7-3	TRBJ2-1	.	TGTGCCAGCAGTCGTTCTCCGGGGTCATACAATGAGCAGTTCTTC	CASSRSPGSYNEQFF
.	TRBV28	TRBJ1-5	.	TGTGCCAGCAGTTGGGGCGATCAGCCCCAGCATTTT	CASSWGDQPQHF
TRBD1	TRBV5-1	TRBJ1-6	.	TGCGCCAGCAGCTTGGGGTGGGGACAGGGGTATTCACCCCTCCACTTT	CASSLGWGQGYSPLHF
.	TRBV7-2	TRBJ1-1	.	TGTGCCAGCAGCTTGCAACAGACGAACACTGAAGCTTTCTTT	CASSLQQTNTEAFF
TRBD2	TRBV10-2	TRBJ2-7	.	TGCGCCAGCAGTGCTAGGAGGGGCGGGAGTATAAACGAGCAGTACTTC	CASSARRGGSINEQYF
.	TRBV7-9	TRBJ2-3	.	TGTGCCAGCAGCTTTGGGGGGAGGGATACGCAGTATTTT	CASSFGGRDTQYF
.	TRBV28	TRBJ1-5	.	TGTGCCAGCAGTCCCGGGACACGACTATATAGCAATCAGCCCCAGCATTTT	CASSPGTRLYSNQPQHF
TRBD1	TRBV5-1	TRBJ2-1	.	TGCGCCAGCAAAATTGGACAGGGCTACAATGAGCAGTTCTTC	CASKIGQGYNEQFF
.	TRBV10-3	TRBJ1-5	few	TGTGCCGCCCGCTCTCCCGGGGAGCAGCCCCAGCATTTT	CAARSPGEQPQHF
.	TRBV3-1/TRBV3-2	TRBJ1-3	few	TGTGCCAGCAGCCGCTACGATACAGGGCGGGCAGGAAACACCATATATTTT	CASSRYDTGRAGNTIYF
.	TRBV7-9	TRBJ1-2	.	TGTGCCAGCAGCGTAAACACCCACTATGGCTACACCTTC	CASSVNTHYGYTF
TRBD2	TRBV30	TRBJ2-5	.	TGTGCCTGGTCGGGGGGAGAGGAGACCCAGTACTTC	CAWSGGEETQYF
TRBD1	TRBV6-1	TRBJ2-7	.	TGTGCCAGCAGTCAAGGGACAGCAGGGATGGCCCACGAGCAGTACTTC	CASSQGTAGMAHEQYF
.	TRBV7-8	TRBJ2-1	.	TGTGCCAGCAGCTTGGGGAGTGTCGCTGAGCAGTTCTTC	CASSLGSVAEQFF
.	TRBV5-1	TRBJ1-2	.	TGCGCCAGCAGCTTGGTCGGGGGGAACTATGGCTACACCTTC	CASSLVGGNYGYTF
TRBD2	TRBV7-6	TRBJ2-5	.	TGTGCCAGCATCCAAAAACTAGCGGGAAAACAAGAGACCCAGTACTTC	CASIQKLAGKQETQYF
.	TRBV6-1	TRBJ1-1	few	TGTGCCAGCAGTGAAGGGTCGGACACTGAAGCTTTCTTT	CASSEGSDTEAFF
.	TRBV6-5	TRBJ2-2	.	TGTGCCAGCAGCCCGCGAAGGGGCCACACCGGGGAGCTGTTTTTT	CASSPRRGHTGELFF
TRBD1	TRBV2	TRBJ1-5	many	TGTGCCAGCAGCGAAACAGGGGGGCAGCCCCAGCATTTT	CASSETGGQPQHF
.	TRBV5-1	TRBJ2-7	.	TGCGCCAGCAGCTTGGTACCCGAGGGTGAGCAGTACTTC	CASSLVPEGEQYF
.	TRBV18	TRBJ2-1	.	TGTGCCAGCTCACAAAGCCCAGACAGGCCGTACAATGAGCAGTTCTTC	CASSQSPDRPYNEQFF
TRBD1	TRBV9	TRBJ1-4	.	TGTGCCAGCACTGACAGGGGCGAAAAACTGTTTTTT	CASTDRGEKLFF
.	TRBV29-1	TRBJ1-6	.	TGCAGCGTCGGACAGAAGTATAATTCACCCCTCCACTTT	CSVGQKYNSPLHF
.	TRBV6-5	TRBJ1-5	.	TGTGCCAGCAGTTTTGGGTTCACGGGGGATCAGCCCCAGCATTTT	CASSFGFTGDQPQHF
.	TRBV9	TRBJ1-2	.	TGTGCCAGCAGCGTAGATGGGGCCTACACCTTC	CASSVDGAYTF
TRBD1	TRBV2	TRBJ1-5	.	TGTGCCAGCAGACCCCAGGGGGGGCCCCAGCATTTT	CASRPQGGPQHF
TRBD2	TRBV5-4	TRBJ2-1	.	TGTGCCAGCAGCTCCAAAAAAGCGGGAAGCTCCTACAATGAGCAGTTCTTC	CASSSKKAGSSYNEQFF
TRBD1	TRBV6-2/TRBV6-3	TRBJ1-1	once	TGTGCCAGCAGTTACTTGACAGGGGGCATAAAAACTGAAGCTTTCTTT	CASSYLTGGIKTEAFF
.	TRBV19	TRBJ1-1	.	TGTGCCAGTAGTATAGATCGGGGAGGCACTGAAGCTTTCTTT	CASSIDRGGTEAFF
TRBD1	TRBV19	TRBJ1-3	.	TGTGCCAGTAGTATAGTCCCAGGGGGCATAAGAAACACCATATATTTT	CASSIVPGGIRNTIYF
.	TRBV28	TRBJ2-2	once	TGTGCCAGCAGTTTATTCGACAGGTCCACCGGGGAGCTGTTTTTT	CASSLFDRSTGELFF
TRBD1	TRBV6-5	TRBJ1-6	.	TGTGCCAGCAGCGCGAGGGGACAGGGAGATTCACCCCTCCACTTT	CASSARGQGDSPLHF
.	TRBV18	TRBJ2-7	.	TGTGCCAGCTCACCTTCTACCTCCTACGAGCAGTACTTC	CASSPSTSYEQYF
.	TRBV9	TRBJ1-1	.	TGTGCCAGCAGCGTCTCAGGGAACACTGAAGCTTTCTTT	CASSVSGNTEAFF
.	TRBV28	TRBJ1-5	.	TGTGCCAGCAGAATACCGGGGATACGCTCCCCCCATCAGCCCCAGCATTTT	CASRIPGIRSPHQPQHF
TRBD2	TRBV5-1	TRBJ2-5	.	TGCGCCAGCAGCGACGGGACTAGCGGGACGGAGACCCAGTACTTC	CASSDGTSGTETQYF
.	TRBV4-1	TRBJ2-7	once	TGCGCCAGCAGCCCCCTTACGGGAGAGGAGCAGTACTTC	CASSPLTGEEQYF
TRBD1	TRBV28	TRBJ1-2	.	TGTGCCAGCAGTTACCGGACAGGGGGCCCTTATGGCTACACCTTC	CASSYRTGGPYGYTF
.	TRBV4-1	TRBJ2-7	.	TGCGCCAGCAGCCAAGGTCGGGGGAGCTCCTACGAGCAGTACTTC	CASSQGRGSSYEQYF
.	TRBV10-3	TRBJ1-4	.	TGTGCCGCCTCCCGGGGGGAAAAACTGTTTTTT	CAASRGEKLFF
TRBD1	TRBV7-9	TRBJ1-1	.	TGTGCCAGCAGCTTAGGACAGGGTTGGTCTGAAGCTTTCTTT	CASSLGQGWSEAFF
.	TRBV5-4	TRBJ1-4	.	TGTGCCAGCAGCTTGGGAGGGACTGCAACTAATGAAAAACTGTTTTTT	CASSLGGTATNEKLFF